This TCR beta chain appears in the sequencing data of a study of T-cell reconstitution after alpha-beta-depleted transplantation in children. This sample's TCRbeta library carried unique molecular identifier barcodes. TCRdb analysed the PCR reads with MiXCR anew, one entry per CDR3 protein. The sample includes some 600,000 distinct CDR3 sequences, around 13% of them seen just once. Germline CDR1 is LNHDA and CDR2 is SQIVND (reference sequence). This CDR3 spans 18 amino acids. V shed 9 bases, J shed 0 bases, and the junction held 16 bases outside the gene matches. The sequencing used PBMCs, mostly from graft donor cells, collected 360 days after TCRalphabeta/CD19-depleted stem cell transplant. The receptor's source is a male patient aged 5 to 17 who had a stem cell transplant for acute myeloid leukemia, so the T cells may come from the graft donor. The chain links TRBV19 to TRBJ2-3; 9 nucleotides match TRBD2. The chain's CDR3 is CARALGVAGAPSTDTQYF. As DNA, the CDR3 is TGTGCCAGGGCCCTGGGGGTAGCGGGAGCCCCTAGCACAGATACGCAGTATTTT. Complete variable domain (other parts from reference TRBV19 and TRBJ2-3): DGGITQSPKYLFRKEGQNVTLSCEQNLNHDAMYWYRQDPGQGLRLIYYSQIVNDFQKGDIAEGYSVSREKKESFPLTVTSAQKNPTAFYLCARALGVAGAPSTDTQYFGPGTRLTVL.